These T cell receptor beta chains were read from a single sample in a study of blood T cell repertoires in COVID-19. Libraries were prepared by immunoSEQ multiplex PCR; TCRdb keeps only in-frame clonotypes and omits some of them. This table holds 110,000 to 150,000 clones, 84% found once. The sequenced material came from peripheral blood. The source of these receptors is a human donor in a cohort sampled during active COVID-19. Each CDR3 is given with its conserved first and last residue. The D gene is left open where the match is weak. Size is omitted from some rows. Given values are once, few, many or a class for expanded clones.

clone_size	v_call	d_call	j_call	cdr3_aa	cdr3_nt
NA	TRBV30	TRBD2	TRBJ2-6	CACPSGASGANVLTF	TGTGCCTGCCCTAGCGGGGCCTCTGGGGCCAACGTCCTGACTTTC
NA	TRBV5-1	TRBD1	TRBJ2-7	CASSRTGMSYEQYF	TGCGCCAGCAGTAGGACAGGGATGTCCTACGAGCAGTACTTC
NA	TRBV6-6	NA	TRBJ1-1	CASSYPSTEAFF	TGTGCCAGCAGTTACCCCTCCACTGAAGCTTTCTTT
NA	TRBV9	TRBD1	TRBJ1-1	CASSVGQGPTEAFF	TGTGCCAGCAGCGTAGGACAGGGACCCACTGAAGCTTTCTTT
NA	TRBV9	NA	TRBJ2-3	CASSVDLRDTQYF	TGTGCCAGCAGCGTAGATCTTAGAGATACGCAGTATTTT
NA	TRBV24-1	NA	TRBJ1-4	CATSAGSPNEKLFF	TGTGCCACCAGTGCGGGATCCCCTAATGAAAAACTGTTTTTT
NA	TRBV7-9	NA	TRBJ1-5	CASSPGMGQPQHF	TGTGCCAGCAGCCCAGGGATGGGGCAGCCCCAGCATTTT
NA	TRBV25-1	TRBD1	TRBJ1-2	CASSEADRESGGYTF	TGTGCCAGCAGTGAGGCGGACAGGGAATCTGGTGGCTACACCTTC
once	TRBV6-5	NA	TRBJ2-2	CASGWTPGELFF	TGTGCCAGCGGGTGGACTCCCGGGGAGCTGTTTTTT
NA	TRBV6-5	TRBD1	TRBJ1-4	CASRQGGWEKLFF	TGTGCCAGTAGACAGGGGGGATGGGAAAAACTGTTTTTT
NA	TRBV19	TRBD1	TRBJ1-5	CASSPSGGWEPQHF	TGTGCCAGTAGTCCGTCAGGGGGCTGGGAGCCCCAGCATTTT
NA	TRBV10-3	NA	TRBJ2-3	CAANRDTGTDTQYF	TGTGCCGCTAACAGGGACACAGGCACAGATACGCAGTATTTT
NA	TRBV5-1	NA	TRBJ1-1	CASSLRSGESTEAFF	TGCGCCAGCAGCTTGCGGTCAGGCGAGTCCACTGAAGCTTTCTTT
NA	TRBV6-5	NA	TRBJ1-5	CASSYKEYSNQPQHF	TGTGCCAGCAGTTACAAGGAGTATAGCAATCAGCCCCAGCATTTT
NA	TRBV9	TRBD2	TRBJ2-1	CASSALAGINNEQFF	TGTGCCAGCAGCGCCCTAGCGGGAATAAACAATGAGCAGTTCTTC
once	TRBV5-1	TRBD2	TRBJ2-2	CASSPGTSVAGELFF	TGCGCCAGCAGCCCGGGGACTAGCGTAGCCGGGGAGCTGTTTTTT
NA	TRBV5-4	TRBD1	TRBJ2-3	CASSQTGYPTDTQYF	TGTGCCAGCAGCCAGACAGGGTATCCAACAGATACGCAGTATTTT